The 14 T cell receptor beta chains listed next were all sequenced from one sample in a study of T cell repertoires in cytomegalovirus infection. TCRdb re-called the reads through MiXCR, storing one row per CDR3 protein. The sample comprises under 70,000 distinct CDR3 sequences, 33% of which are singletons, and about three quarters rests with the top ten. No antigen has been assigned to these receptors. Sequences were obtained from PBMCs, sequenced either directly or after in vitro stimulation (not recorded which). The receptors were gathered from a human donor in good health (CMV status not recorded). Some clones in this sample may be carry-over from other donors' samples.

By sample share, this clonotype is medium-sized (0.01 to 0.1%). This rearrangement joins TRBV6-1 to TRBJ2-7; 7 bases match TRBD1. Germline V gives CDR1 MNHNS, CDR2 SASEGT. There are 14 residues in the CDR3. The trim removed 6 bases at V and 3 bases at J, leaving 8 bases unmatched. Here the CDR3 reads CASSPGTAFYEQYF. The CDR3 DNA is TGTGCCAGCAGCCCCGGGACAGCCTTCTACGAGCAGTACTTC.

The chain recombines TRBV6-1 with TRBJ2-7; D possibly corresponds to TRBD1 (6 bases). Per the germline V gene, CDR1 is MNHNS and CDR2 is SASEGT. V gave up 5 bases and J gave up 2 bases, with 16 bases separating them. CDR3 length: 15 amino acids. The CDR3 DNA sequence: TGTGCCAGCAGTACCCGGGACACCACAGCCTACGAGCAGTACTTC. Its protein product is CASSTRDTTAYEQYF.

Here the CDR3 DNA reads TGTGCCAGCAGCGCGAGACAGGGTTCGTCCTACGAGCAGTACTTC. This encodes CASSARQGSSYEQYF. This chain uses TRBV25-1 with TRBJ2-7, with TRBD1 matching 7 bases. In germline, CDR1 is MGHDK, CDR2 SYGVNS. The length of the CDR3 is 15 residues. The ends lost 6 bases at V and 1 base at J; junction bases unmatched: 9.

This clonotype occurred a few times. The chain combines TRBV11-2 with TRBJ2-3, with D possibly being TRBD1 or TRBD2 (6 bases each). Germline V gives CDR1 SGHAT, CDR2 FQNNGV. V shed 1 base and J shed 3 bases, with 11 bases lying between them. CDR3 length equals 15 residues. In DNA, the CDR3 is TGTGCCAGCAGCTTAGTTGGGGGGCGAACAGATACGCAGTATTTT. Its translation: CASSLVGGRTDTQYF. The entire variable domain, with the rest obtained from reference TRBV11-2 and TRBJ2-3, is as follows: EAGVAQSPRYKIIEKRQSVAFWCNPISGHATLYWYQQILGQGPKLLIQFQNNGVVDDSQLPKDRFSAERLKGVDSTLKIQPAKLEDSAVYLCASSLVGGRTDTQYFGPGTRLTVL.

This clonotype was recorded a few times. The V and J genes are TRBV18 and TRBJ2-3; D ambiguous. Germline assignment: CDR1 KGHSH and CDR2 LQKENI. This CDR3 spans 13 amino acids. V was trimmed by 0 bases and J by 2 bases, leaving 3 bases between them. CDR3 coding DNA: TGTGCCAGCTCACCACCCTACACAGATACGCAGTATTTT. It codes for CASSPPYTDTQYF.

This clonotype has more than one count but fewer than ten. V is TRBV10-1 and J is TRBJ2-3, with a possible D match to TRBD1 (5 bases). This CDR3 has 14 amino acids. V was clipped by 4 bases and J by 8 bases, with 16 bases between them. Germline V CDR1 and CDR2: WNHNN, SYGVQD (reference sequence). This CDR3 reads CASSGLATVGTQYF. CDR3 coding DNA: TGCGCCAGCAGTGGACTGGCGACAGTGGGTACGCAGTATTTT.

The rearrangement joins TRBV11-2 to TRBJ1-3; D possibly corresponds to TRBD1 (5 bases). CDR3 length: 15 amino acids. V lost 0 bases to trimming and J lost 4 bases, with 10 bases between them. Germline CDR1 and CDR2: SGHAT and FQNNGV. The CDR3 DNA reads TGTGCCAGCAGCTTAGAAGGGGTTGCCGGAAACACCATATATTTT. Its protein is CASSLEGVAGNTIYF.

The chain employs TRBV19 and TRBJ2-7; 8 nucleotides align to TRBD2. Germline V gene lookup returns CDR1 LNHDA and CDR2 SQIVND (reference sequence). The CDR3 loop spans 14 amino acids. Germline trimming cut 1 base from V and 4 bases from J; bases unmatched to any gene: 3. The CDR3 DNA reads as TGTGCCAGTAGTATAGGAGCGGGAGATTACGAGCAGTACTTC. This sequence encodes CASSIGAGDYEQYF.

The chain recombines TRBV7-9 with TRBJ2-5; 8 bases line up with TRBD2. After removal of 3 bases from V and 2 bases from J, the junction contained 5 bases not matched to a gene. Germline-derived CDR1 and CDR2 are SEHNR and FQNEAQ (reference sequence). CDR3 size: 15 residues. In DNA, the CDR3 is TGTGCCAGCAGCTTTCCGCCTAGCGGGCAAGAGACCCAGTACTTC. Translating gives CASSFPPSGQETQYF. Filled out from reference TRBV7-9 and TRBJ2-5, the complete variable domain reads DTGVSQNPRHKITKRGQNVTFRCDPISEHNRLYWYRQTLGQGPEFLTYFQNEAQLEKSRLLSDRFSAERPKGSFSTLEIQRTEQGDSAMYLCASSFPPSGQETQYFGPGTRLLVL.

This clonotype showed up just a few times. V and J are TRBV5-6 and TRBJ2-1; TRBD2 is a possible D gene (6 bases). V lost 1 base and J 10 bases, leaving 21 bases between the germline ends. CDR3 length: 16 amino acids. Germline assignment: CDR1 SGHDT and CDR2 YYEEEE. The CDR3, as DNA: TGTGCCAGCAGCTTGCGCGGGACGCGATTCTTGGGAGAGCAGTTCTTC. Its protein product is CASSLRGTRFLGEQFF.

The rearrangement uses TRBV12-3 or TRBV12-4 and TRBJ2-7; a weak D match, TRBD1 (6 bases). This CDR3 region has 14 residues. With 5 bases removed from V and 0 bases from J, the gap between germline ends came to 11 bases. In nucleotides, the CDR3 is TGTGCCAGCAGTCAACACAGGGCCTCCTACGAGCAGTACTTC. Protein: CASSQHRASYEQYF.

This clonotype was found many times. This chain joins TRBV7-6 and TRBJ2-5; no reliable D call. Deletions cut 5 bases from V and 5 bases from J, with 12 bases between. The CDR3 spans 13 residues. Per germline, CDR1 SGHVS and CDR2 FNYEAQ. The CDR3 DNA is TGTGCCAGCAGCCCGCATCCGGTTGAGACCCAGTACTTC. Translated: CASSPHPVETQYF.

Only a few counts were recorded for this clonotype. The V and J genes are TRBV6-1 and TRBJ1-2; TRBD1 matches 7 bases. CDR3 length equals 14 residues. CDR1 and CDR2 (germline): MNHNS, SASEGT. V was pared by 5 bases and J by 2 bases, with 5 bases of the junction left unmatched. In DNA, the CDR3 is TGTGCCAGCAGTAGGGGGACAGCGAACTATGGCTACACCTTC. Translating gives CASSRGTANYGYTF.

This clonotype was counted between two and nine times. V usage is TRBV7-2 and J usage is TRBJ2-1; 8 bases agree with TRBD1. The CDR3 spans 15 residues. Germline V lookup: CDR1 SGHTA, CDR2 FQGNSA. Losses at the gene ends were 5 bases for V and 3 bases for J; bases not matched to a gene: 6. The CDR3 is CASSRTGLIYNEQFF. For the CDR3, the DNA is TGTGCCAGCAGCAGGACAGGGTTGATCTACAATGAGCAGTTCTTC.